The 5 T cell receptor beta chains below come from one sample, sequenced in a study of shared clonotypes between healthy human individuals. Only in-frame clones appear in the TCRdb table, and some are missing; sequencing was by immunoSEQ multiplex PCR. The sample lists fewer than 650,000 clones; around 77% were seen once. The sequencing input was PBMCs. These receptors all stem from a woman aged 40 to 49 in good health. Some clones in this sample may be carry-over from other donors' samples.

This clone has just a few counts. This rearrangement joins TRBV29-1 to TRBJ1-1; D is ambiguous. Trimming removed 3 bases from V and 10 bases from J, with 12 bases in between. Germline assignment: CDR1 SQVTM and CDR2 ANQGSEA. The CDR3 is 11 amino acids. CDR3 sequence reads: CSVDQASVAFF. The CDR3 bases are TGCAGCGTTGATCAGGCTTCGGTAGCTTTCTTT.

This clone was counted many times. Compared with germline, one end of the junction differs, possibly owing to a read error. This CDR3 is also generated by other DNA sequences in the sample. J is TRBJ2-1 and V is TRBV4-1; 12 bases map to TRBD2. CDR1 and CDR2 from the germline V gene are MGHRA and YSYEKL. The CDR3 loop spans 16 amino acids. This chain's CDR3 is CASSLSTSGSYNEQFF. In DNA form, the CDR3 reads TGTGCCAGCAGCCTCTCGACTAGCGGGAGCTACAATGAGCAGTTCTTC.

The V and J genes are TRBV7-8 and TRBJ2-1; weak D call: TRBD2 (5 bases). The CDR3 has 14 amino acids. The germline V and J ends were trimmed by 8 bases and 8 bases, with 19 bases remaining between them. CDR1 and CDR2 from the germline V gene are SGHVS and FQNEAQ. The chain's CDR3 is CASGAASRSDEQFF. CDR3 bases: TGTGCCAGCGGCGCGGCTAGCCGGAGCGATGAGCAGTTCTTC.

With respect to this clone: Additional DNA sequences in this sample encode the identical CDR3. The chain carries TRBV18 and TRBJ2-2; D is unresolved. Germline V gene lookup returns CDR1 KGHSH and CDR2 LQKENI. Trimming removed 3 bases from V and 1 base from J, with 6 bases in between. The CDR3 contains 14 residues. CDR3 DNA sequence: TGTGCCAGCTCACCTGGCCAGAACACCGGGGAGCTGTTTTTT. This encodes CASSPGQNTGELFF.

The J gene is TRBJ1-1, the V gene TRBV10-2; D is undetermined. Germline V CDR1 and CDR2: WSHSY, SAAADI. V gave up 0 bases and J gave up 3 bases, with 11 bases separating them. The length of the CDR3 is 15 residues. The CDR3 here is CASSESIRWDTEAFF. The DNA for the CDR3 is TGCGCCAGCAGTGAGTCGATCCGGTGGGACACTGAAGCTTTCTTT.